This T cell receptor beta chain was obtained from a study of shared T cell receptors in the human thymus. This CDR3 is built from 18 residues. Assay: immunoSEQ multiplex PCR; the TCRdb copy retains only in-frame clones and omits some. This table holds a few hundred thousand clones, approximately 95% found once. This receptor was identified in a human donor. The sequenced sample was thymocytes. The chain combines TRBV21-1 with TRBJ2-5; TRBD2, as called in the table, went unchecked against the DNA. TRBV21-1 is an annotated pseudogene. DNA of the CDR3: TGTGCCAGCAGCCCCTTGTGTGAGCGGGGCGCATTCCAAGAGACCCAGTACTTC. This sequence encodes CASSPLCERGAFQETQYF.